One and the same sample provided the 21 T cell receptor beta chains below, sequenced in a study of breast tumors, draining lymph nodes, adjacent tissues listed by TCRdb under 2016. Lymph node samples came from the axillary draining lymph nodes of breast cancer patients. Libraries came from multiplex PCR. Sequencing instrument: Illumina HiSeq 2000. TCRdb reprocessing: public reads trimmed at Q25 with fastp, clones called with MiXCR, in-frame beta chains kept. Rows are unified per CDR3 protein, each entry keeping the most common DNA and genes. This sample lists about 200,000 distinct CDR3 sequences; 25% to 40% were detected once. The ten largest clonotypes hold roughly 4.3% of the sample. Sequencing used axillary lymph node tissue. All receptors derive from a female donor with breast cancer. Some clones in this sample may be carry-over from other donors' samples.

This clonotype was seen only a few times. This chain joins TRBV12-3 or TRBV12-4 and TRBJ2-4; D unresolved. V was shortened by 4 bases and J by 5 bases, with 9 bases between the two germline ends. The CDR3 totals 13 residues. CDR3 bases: TGTGCCAGCAGTTCCGCCGGCGAAAACATTCAGTACTTC. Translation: CASSSAGENIQYF.

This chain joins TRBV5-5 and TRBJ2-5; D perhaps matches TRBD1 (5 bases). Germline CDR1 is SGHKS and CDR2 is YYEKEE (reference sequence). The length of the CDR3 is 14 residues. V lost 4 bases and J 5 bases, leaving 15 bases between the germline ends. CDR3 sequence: CASSPQTAQETQYF. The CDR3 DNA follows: TGTGCCAGCAGCCCTCAGACAGCTCAGGAGACCCAGTACTTC.

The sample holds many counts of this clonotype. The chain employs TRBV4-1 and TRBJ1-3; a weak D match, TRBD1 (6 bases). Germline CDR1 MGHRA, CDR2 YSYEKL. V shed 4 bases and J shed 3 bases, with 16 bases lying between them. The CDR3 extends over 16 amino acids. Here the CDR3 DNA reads TGCGCCAGCAGCCCCCTCGGGGGGGCGGGTGGAAACACCATATATTTT. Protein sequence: CASSPLGGAGGNTIYF.

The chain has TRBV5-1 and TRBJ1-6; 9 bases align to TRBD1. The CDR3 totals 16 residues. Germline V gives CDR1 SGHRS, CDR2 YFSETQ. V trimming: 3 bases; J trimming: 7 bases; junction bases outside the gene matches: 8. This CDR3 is CASSSFGQGTNSPLHF. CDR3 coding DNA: TGCGCCAGCAGCTCATTCGGACAGGGGACGAATTCACCCCTCCACTTT.

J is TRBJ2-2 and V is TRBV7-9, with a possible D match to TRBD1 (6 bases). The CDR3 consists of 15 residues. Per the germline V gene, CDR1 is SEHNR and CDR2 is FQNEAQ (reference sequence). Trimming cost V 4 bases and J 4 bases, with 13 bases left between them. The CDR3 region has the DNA TGTGCCAGCAGCTCTGCCCACAGGGTCACCGGGGAGCTGTTTTTT. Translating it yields CASSSAHRVTGELFF.

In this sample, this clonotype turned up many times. The CDR3 coding sequence is TGTGCCAGCACCACACTCCCTAGCGTTCCCGGGGAGCTGTTTTTT. Translation: CASTTLPSVPGELFF. The chain employs TRBV6-5 and TRBJ2-2; perhaps TRBD2 as D (6 bases). The CDR3 has 15 amino acids. Per the germline V gene, CDR1 is MNHEY and CDR2 is SVGAGI. Trimming took off 7 bases at V and 6 bases at J, with 18 bases between the two ends.

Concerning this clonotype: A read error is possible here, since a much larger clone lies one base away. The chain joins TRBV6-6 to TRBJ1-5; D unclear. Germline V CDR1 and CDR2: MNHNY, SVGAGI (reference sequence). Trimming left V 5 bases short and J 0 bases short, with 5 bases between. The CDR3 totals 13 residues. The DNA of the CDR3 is TGTGCCAGCAGTCACAGTAGCAATCAGCCCCAGCATTTT. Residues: CASSHSSNQPQHF.

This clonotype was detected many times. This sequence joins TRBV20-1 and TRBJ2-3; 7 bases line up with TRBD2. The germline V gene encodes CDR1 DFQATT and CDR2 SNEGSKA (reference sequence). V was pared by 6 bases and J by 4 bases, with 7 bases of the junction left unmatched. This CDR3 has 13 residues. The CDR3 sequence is CSATLGGADTQYF. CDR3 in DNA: TGCAGTGCCACCTTGGGGGGGGCAGATACGCAGTATTTT.

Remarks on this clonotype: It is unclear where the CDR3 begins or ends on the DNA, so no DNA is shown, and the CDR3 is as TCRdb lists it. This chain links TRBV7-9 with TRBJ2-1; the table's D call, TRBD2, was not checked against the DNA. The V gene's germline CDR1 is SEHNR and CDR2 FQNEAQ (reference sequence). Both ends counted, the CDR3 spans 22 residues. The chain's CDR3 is CASSFYICSARDSGGAWHEQFF.

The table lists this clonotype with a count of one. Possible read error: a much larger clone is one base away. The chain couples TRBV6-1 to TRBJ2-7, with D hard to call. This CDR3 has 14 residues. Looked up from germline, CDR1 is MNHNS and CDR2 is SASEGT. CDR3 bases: TGTGCCAGCAGTGGTGATGATAGCTCCTACGAGCGGTACTTC. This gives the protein CASSGDDSSYERYF.

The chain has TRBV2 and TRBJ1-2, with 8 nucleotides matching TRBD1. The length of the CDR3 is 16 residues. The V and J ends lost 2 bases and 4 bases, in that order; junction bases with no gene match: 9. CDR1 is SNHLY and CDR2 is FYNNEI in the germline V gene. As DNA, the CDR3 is TGTGCCAGCAGTGAAATGGTGACAGGGGCAGGCTATGGCTACACCTTC. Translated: CASSEMVTGAGYGYTF. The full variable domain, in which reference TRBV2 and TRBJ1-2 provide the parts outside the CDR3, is EPEVTQTPSHQVTQMGQEVILRCVPISNHLYFYWYRQILGQKVEFLVSFYNNEISEKSEIFDDQFSVERPDGSNFTLKIRSTKLEDSAMYFCASSEMVTGAGYGYTFGSGTRLTVV.

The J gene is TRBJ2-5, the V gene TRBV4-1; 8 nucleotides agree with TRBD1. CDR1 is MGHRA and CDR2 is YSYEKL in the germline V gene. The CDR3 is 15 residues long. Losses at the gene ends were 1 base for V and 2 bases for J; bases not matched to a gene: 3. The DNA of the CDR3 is TGCGCCAGCAGCCAAGTGACAGGGGATCAAGAGACCCAGTACTTC. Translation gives CASSQVTGDQETQYF.

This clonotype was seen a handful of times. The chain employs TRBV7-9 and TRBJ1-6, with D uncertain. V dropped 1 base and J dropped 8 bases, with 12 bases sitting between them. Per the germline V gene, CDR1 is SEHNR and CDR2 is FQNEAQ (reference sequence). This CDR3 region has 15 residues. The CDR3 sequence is CASSLERPGDSPLHF. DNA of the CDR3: TGTGCCAGCAGCTTAGAGCGACCTGGGGATTCACCCCTCCACTTT.

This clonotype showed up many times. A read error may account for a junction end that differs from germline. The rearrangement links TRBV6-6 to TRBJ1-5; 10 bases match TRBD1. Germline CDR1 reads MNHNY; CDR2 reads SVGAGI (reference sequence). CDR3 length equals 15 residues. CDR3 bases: TGTGCCAGCAGTCACTCGACAGGGGGCGGTCAGCCCCAGCATTTT. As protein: CASSHSTGGGQPQHF.

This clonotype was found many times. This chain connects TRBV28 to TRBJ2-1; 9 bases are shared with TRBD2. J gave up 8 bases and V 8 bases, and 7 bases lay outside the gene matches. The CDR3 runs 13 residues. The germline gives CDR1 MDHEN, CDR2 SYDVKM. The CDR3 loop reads CASLAGDGYEQFF. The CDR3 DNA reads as TGTGCCAGCTTAGCGGGAGATGGATATGAGCAGTTCTTC.

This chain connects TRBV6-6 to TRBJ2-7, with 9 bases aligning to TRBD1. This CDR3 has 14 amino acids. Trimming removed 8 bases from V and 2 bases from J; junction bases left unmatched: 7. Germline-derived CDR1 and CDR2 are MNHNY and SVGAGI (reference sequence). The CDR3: CASGGTGTTYEQYF. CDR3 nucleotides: TGTGCCAGCGGTGGGACAGGGACAACCTACGAGCAGTACTTC.

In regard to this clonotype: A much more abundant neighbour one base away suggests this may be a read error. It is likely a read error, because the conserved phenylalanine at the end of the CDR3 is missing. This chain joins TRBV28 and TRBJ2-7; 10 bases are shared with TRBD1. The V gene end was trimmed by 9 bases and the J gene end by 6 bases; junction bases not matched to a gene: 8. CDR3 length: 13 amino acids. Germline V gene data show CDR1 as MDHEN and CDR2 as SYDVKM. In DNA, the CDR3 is TGTGCCAGTGTCCGGGACAGGGGTGGCGAGCAGTACATC. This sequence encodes CASVRDRGGEQYI.

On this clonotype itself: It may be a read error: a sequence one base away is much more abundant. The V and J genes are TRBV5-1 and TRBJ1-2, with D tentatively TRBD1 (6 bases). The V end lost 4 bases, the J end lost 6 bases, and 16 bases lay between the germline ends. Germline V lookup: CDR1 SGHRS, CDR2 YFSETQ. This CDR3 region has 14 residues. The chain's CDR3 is CASSASQGGNGYTF. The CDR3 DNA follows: TGCGCCAGCAGCGCCTCGCAAGGGGGAAATGGCTACACCTTC.

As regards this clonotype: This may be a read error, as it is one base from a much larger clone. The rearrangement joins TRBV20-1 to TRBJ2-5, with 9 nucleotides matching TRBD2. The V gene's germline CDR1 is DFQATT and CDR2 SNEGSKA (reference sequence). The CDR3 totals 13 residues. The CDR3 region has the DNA TGCAGTGCCCTTCGACTAGCGGAAGAGGCCCAGTACTTC. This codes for CSALRLAEEAQYF.

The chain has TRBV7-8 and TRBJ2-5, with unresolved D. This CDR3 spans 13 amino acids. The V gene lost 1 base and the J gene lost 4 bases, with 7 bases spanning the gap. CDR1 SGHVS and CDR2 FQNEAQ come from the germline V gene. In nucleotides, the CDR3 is TGTGCCAGCAGCTTAGGGGTGGGAGAGACCCAGTACTTC. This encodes CASSLGVGETQYF.

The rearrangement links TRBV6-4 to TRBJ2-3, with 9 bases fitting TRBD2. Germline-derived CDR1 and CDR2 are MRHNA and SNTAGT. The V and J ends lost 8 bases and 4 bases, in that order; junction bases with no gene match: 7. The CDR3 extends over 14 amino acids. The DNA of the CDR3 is TGTGCCAGCCACCTCGGGACTAGCCCAGATACGCAGTATTTT. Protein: CASHLGTSPDTQYF.